Listed here is a single TCR beta chain. Its antigen is still unknown. The data stem from a study of beta chain features in type 1 diabetes. Notes on the study in general: TCRB CDR3s were moderately but significantly shorter in Type 1 diabetes patients in all four CD4+ subsets. In comparison with healthy donors, patients had naive, central memory and Treg TCRB repertoires that appeared more similar. Over-representation of high TCR-expressing cells was a possible consequence of cDNA sequencing.

The V gene's germline CDR1 is MNHNY and CDR2 SVGAGI (reference sequence). This CDR3 has 14 amino acids. J was trimmed by 4 bases and V by 8 bases; bases with no gene match: 10. The sequenced template was cDNA made from the entire isolated RNA. The table came from immunoSEQ multiplex PCR; TCRdb's copy has only in-frame clones and leaves some out. Altogether 550,000 to 850,000 clones are present, around 15% being singletons, with the ten largest covering less than 0.025%. The V and J genes are TRBV6-6 and TRBJ1-1; 7 nucleotides line up with TRBD1. This clonotype was obtained from a man between 18 and 35 years old with type 1 diabetes. The material sequenced was naive CD4+ T cells from blood. The CDR3 here is CASRKQGPGTEAFF. CDR3 in DNA: TGTGCCAGCCGAAAACAGGGGCCGGGCACTGAAGCTTTCTTT.